The 20 T cell receptor beta chains below come from one sample, sequenced in a study of human T cells and chemical hapten exposure. The time point was: healthy volunteer bleed at 6 weeks. Sequencing started from total RNA isolated from unfractionated whole blood. MiXCR was run by TCRdb on the RACE reads, yielding one entry per CDR3 protein. Of about 37,000 distinct CDR3 sequences in the sample, approximately 5% were seen once. What was sequenced was whole blood. The receptor source for this set is a human donor in good health. Some clones in this sample may be carry-over from other donors' samples.

Judged by abundance, this clonotype is medium-sized. Its ends do not fully match the called genes, so a read error is possible. The V call is TRBV5-1, the J call TRBJ2-3; 7 nucleotides agree with TRBD1. There are 14 residues in the CDR3. Looked up from germline, CDR1 is SGHRS and CDR2 is YFSETQ. The CDR3 bases are TGCGCCAGCAGGTTGGGACAGCTCACAGATACGCAGTATTTT. Its translation is CASRLGQLTDTQYF.

In its sample, this clonotype was seen many times. For the CDR3, the DNA is TGTGCCAGCAGAACTGGGACAGCGACAGATACGCAGTATTTT. Translating gives CASRTGTATDTQYF. The chain combines TRBV6-5 with TRBJ2-3, with 7 bases aligning to TRBD1. Germline values: CDR1 MNHEY, CDR2 SVGAGI. The CDR3 spans 14 residues. Losses at the gene ends were 6 bases for V and 3 bases for J; bases not matched to a gene: 6.

The chain has TRBV2 and TRBJ1-2; tentatively, D is TRBD1 (5 bases). This CDR3 comprises 14 residues. The germline V and J ends were trimmed by 10 bases and 0 bases, with 15 bases remaining between them. The germline V gene has CDR1 SNHLY and CDR2 FYNNEI. In DNA form, the CDR3 reads TGTGCCAACTATTTAGACAGACCTAACTATGGCTACACCTTC. This gives the protein CANYLDRPNYGYTF.

By proportion, this clonotype is medium-sized. CDR3 in DNA: TGTGCCAGCTCAGCACAGCTGAACACTGAAGCTTTCTTT. This encodes CASSAQLNTEAFF. The V call is TRBV18, the J call TRBJ1-1; D is ambiguous. Trimming pared 5 bases from V and 0 bases from J, leaving 7 bases between. CDR3 size: 13 residues. CDR1 is KGHSH, CDR2 LQKENI, per germline.

Many counts were recorded for this clonotype. The V and J genes are TRBV14 and TRBJ1-2, with D maybe TRBD1 (5 bases). Germline CDR1 SGHDN, CDR2 FVKESK. The V end lost 0 bases, the J end lost 4 bases, and 12 bases lay between the germline ends. The CDR3 extends over 15 amino acids. The CDR3 coding sequence is TGTGCCAGCAGCCAAGATGGGGGATACGTCTATGGCTACACCTTC. Amino acid sequence: CASSQDGGYVYGYTF. The whole variable domain, filled in from reference TRBV14 and TRBJ1-2, reads EAGVTQFPSHSVIEKGQTVTLRCDPISGHDNLYWYRRVMGKEIKFLLHFVKESKQDESGMPNNRFLAERTGGTYSTLKVQPAELEDSGVYFCASSQDGGYVYGYTFGSGTRLTVV.

This clonotype was counted ten times or more. This chain joins TRBV12-3 or TRBV12-4 and TRBJ1-5, with a weak D call TRBD1 (6 bases). The CDR3 has 19 residues. V was trimmed by 1 base and J by 4 bases, leaving 23 bases between them. The CDR3 sequence is CASSLVGSTLGQFNQPQHF. CDR3 nucleotide sequence: TGTGCCAGCAGTTTAGTCGGTTCAACCCTCGGACAGTTTAATCAGCCCCAGCATTTT.

This clonotype has at least ten counts. The chain combines TRBV6-5 with TRBJ2-3; no definite D call. V shed 4 bases and J shed 5 bases, with 7 bases lying between them. This CDR3 is built from 12 residues. Germline V gene lookup returns CDR1 MNHEY and CDR2 SVGAGI. The CDR3 sequence is CASSSRGDTQYF. CDR3 nucleotides: TGTGCCAGCAGTTCGAGAGGAGATACGCAGTATTTT.

This clonotype was seen repeatedly, ten times or more. The chain has TRBV28 and TRBJ2-5; weak D call: TRBD1 (5 bases). Trimming cost V 1 base and J 2 bases, with 8 bases left between them. Germline CDR1 MDHEN, CDR2 SYDVKM. This CDR3 comprises 14 residues. CDR3 coding DNA: TGTGCCAGCAGTTTATCCCAGGGTCAAGAGACCCAGTACTTC. Translated: CASSLSQGQETQYF.

In this sample, this clonotype turned up a few times. J is TRBJ1-1 and V is TRBV7-2; TRBD1 is a possible D gene (5 bases). CDR1 SGHTA and CDR2 FQGNSA come from the germline V gene. Trimming shortened V by 1 base and J by 7 bases, and 16 bases separated the two germline ends. This CDR3 is 15 amino acids long. The CDR3 DNA sequence: TGTGCCAGCAGCTTAGTAAAATTCGGGGCAGGTGAAGCTTTCTTT. This sequence encodes CASSLVKFGAGEAFF.

This clonotype has a count of ten or more. The V and J genes are TRBV7-9 and TRBJ2-3; no clear D. The CDR3 contains 14 residues. Trimming removed 5 bases at V and 2 bases at J, with 11 bases between. CDR1 and CDR2 (germline): SEHNR, FQNEAQ (reference sequence). In DNA form, the CDR3 reads TGTGCCAGCAGCCCAGAGACTCTCACAGATACGCAGTATTTT. Its protein product is CASSPETLTDTQYF.

In its sample, this clonotype was seen many times. The rearrangement links TRBV9 to TRBJ2-1; D ambiguous. The CDR3 spans 14 residues. V lost 6 bases and J 1 base, leaving 11 bases between the germline ends. Germline loops: CDR1 SGDLS, CDR2 YYNGEE. CDR3 protein: CASTWASSYNEQFF. DNA of the CDR3: TGTGCCAGCACTTGGGCATCTTCCTACAATGAGCAGTTCTTC. The full variable domain, rest sourced from reference TRBV9 and TRBJ2-1, is DSGVTQTPKHLITATGQRVTLRCSPRSGDLSVYWYQQSLDQGLQFLIQYYNGEERAKGNILERFSAQQFPDLHSELNLSSLELGDSALYFCASTWASSYNEQFFGPGTRLTVL.

This clonotype was counted at least ten times. The J gene is TRBJ1-3, the V gene TRBV7-2; tentative D call: TRBD1 (5 bases). The CDR3 is 17 amino acids. Trimming removed 0 bases at V and 0 bases at J, with 12 bases between. From germline, CDR1 is SGHTA and CDR2 FQGNSA. CDR3 coding DNA: TGTGCCAGCAGCTTAGCGCCACGGGGGGTCTCTGGAAACACCATATATTTT. Amino acids: CASSLAPRGVSGNTIYF.

This clonotype has at least ten counts. J is TRBJ2-1 and V is TRBV15, with TRBD2 matching 15 bases. This CDR3 is built from 20 residues. Trimming removed 2 bases from V and 1 base from J; junction bases left unmatched: 9. The germline CDR1 and CDR2 sequences are LNHNV and YYDKDF (reference sequence). CDR3 region: CATSRPPGLAGGGSYNEQFF. The CDR3 DNA sequence: TGTGCCACCAGCAGACCCCCGGGACTAGCGGGGGGAGGTTCCTACAATGAGCAGTTCTTC.

There are many counts of this clonotype. The chain combines TRBV20-1 with TRBJ1-4; D remains ambiguous. The V gene lost 4 bases and the J gene lost 6 bases, with 0 bases spanning the gap. The CDR3 loop spans 9 amino acids. Germline V gives CDR1 DFQATT, CDR2 SNEGSKA (reference sequence). CDR3 region: CSANEKLFF. The CDR3, as DNA: TGCAGTGCTAATGAAAAACTGTTTTTT.

This clonotype was counted at least ten times. The CDR3 loop is CSAFRGAGGETQYF. In DNA form, the CDR3 reads TGCAGTGCTTTCCGGGGGGCAGGGGGAGAGACCCAGTACTTC. This sequence joins TRBV20-1 and TRBJ2-5, with D possibly called TRBD1 or TRBD2 (7 bases each). The CDR3 runs 14 residues. Trimming left V 5 bases short and J 4 bases short, with 17 bases between. The V gene's germline CDR1 is DFQATT and CDR2 SNEGSKA (reference sequence).

The V gene is TRBV10-3, the J gene TRBJ1-5; 7 bases map to TRBD1. Germline V gene data show CDR1 as ENHRY and CDR2 as SYGVKD. This CDR3 comprises 13 residues. Trimming at V came to 6 bases and at J to 4 bases, leaving 3 bases not matched to a gene. Written as DNA, the CDR3 is TGTGCCATCAGCCCGGACAGGAATCAGCCCCAGCATTTT. Its translation: CAISPDRNQPQHF.

This clonotype occurred many times. The gene calls are TRBV12-3 or TRBV12-4 and TRBJ1-2; no clear D gene. Trimming stripped 6 bases from V and 7 bases from J, with 15 bases between. The CDR3 covers 13 residues. The CDR3 coding sequence is TGTGCCAGCAGCCACAGTGTCGGAAGTGGCTACACCTTC. It translates to CASSHSVGSGYTF.

This chain links TRBV4-3 with TRBJ1-2; 11 positions agree with TRBD1. J lost 8 bases, V lost 5 bases, and 7 bases had no gene match. The CDR3 runs 14 residues. CDR1 and CDR2 from the germline V gene are LGHNA and YSLEER. CDR3 sequence (DNA): TGCGCCAGCAGCTCCGGACAGGGGGCCGGGGGCTACACCTTC. Residues: CASSSGQGAGGYTF.

This clonotype came up many times. V gene TRBV7-2 combines with J gene TRBJ2-7, with D hard to call. CDR3 length: 14 residues. The ends were cut back, 5 bases at V and 0 bases at J, with 11 bases in the middle. From germline, CDR1 is SGHTA and CDR2 FQGNSA. The CDR3 DNA sequence: TGTGCCAGCAGCCAAGGTCCAGACTCCTACGAGCAGTACTTC. Translated: CASSQGPDSYEQYF.

There are many counts of this clonotype. The rearrangement uses TRBV18 and TRBJ2-3, with 10 bases that match TRBD2. The CDR3 sequence is 17 residues long. The J segment lost 4 bases and the V segment lost 3 bases, leaving 10 bases of the junction unmatched. CDR1 is KGHSH, CDR2 LQKENI, per germline. In nucleotides, the CDR3 is TGTGCCAGCTCACCGAAGAGAGGACTAGCGGTCCCAGATACGCAGTATTTT. This encodes CASSPKRGLAVPDTQYF.